This TCR beta chain was observed in a study of identical twins. TCRdb recomputed calls from the 5' RACE reads with MiXCR, one row per CDR3 protein. The sample consists of about 810,000 distinct CDR3 sequences, 9% to 15% of them appearing once. Broader study findings: Out-of-frame alpha sequences common to twins exhibited an excess of low generation probability. Out-of-frame TCR alpha sharing in monozygotic twins exceeded recombination model predictions. Whereas memory repertoires showed no such difference, abundant cord blood beta clonotypes carried fewer insertions.

On this clonotype itself: Its antigen is undetermined.

Germline values: CDR1 MRHNA, CDR2 SNTAGT. The CDR3 runs 16 residues. With 2 bases removed from V and 2 bases from J, the gap between germline ends came to 13 bases. The same specimen was also included in a second study, on yellow fever vaccine responses in identical twins. This second study says: Convergence reportedly seemed to mark part of the twins' vaccine T cell response, with personalization marking the rest.

This rearrangement joins TRBV6-4 to TRBJ2-1; D uncertain. Sequencing was done on a sample of PBMCs. The origin of this receptor is a young woman in good health. CDR3 nucleotides: TGTGCCAGCAGTGACCTTGCGGAACCCCCCTACAATGAGCAGTTCTTC. Its translation is CASSDLAEPPYNEQFF.